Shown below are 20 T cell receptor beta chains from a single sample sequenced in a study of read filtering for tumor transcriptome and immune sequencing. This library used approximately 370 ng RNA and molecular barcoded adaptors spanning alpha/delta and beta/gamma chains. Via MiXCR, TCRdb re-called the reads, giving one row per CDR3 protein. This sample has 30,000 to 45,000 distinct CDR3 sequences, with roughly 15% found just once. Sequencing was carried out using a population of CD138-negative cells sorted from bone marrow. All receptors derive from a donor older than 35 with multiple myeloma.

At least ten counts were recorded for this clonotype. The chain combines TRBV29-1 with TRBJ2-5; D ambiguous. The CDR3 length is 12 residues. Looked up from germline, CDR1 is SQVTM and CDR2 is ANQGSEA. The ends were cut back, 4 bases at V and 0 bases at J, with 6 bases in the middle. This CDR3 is CSVGGYQETQYF. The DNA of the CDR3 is TGCAGCGTTGGGGGTTACCAAGAGACCCAGTACTTC.

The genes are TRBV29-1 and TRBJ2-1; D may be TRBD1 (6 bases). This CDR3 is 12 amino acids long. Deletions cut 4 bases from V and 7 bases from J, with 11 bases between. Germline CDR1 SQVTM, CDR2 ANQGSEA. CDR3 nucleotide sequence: TGCAGCGTTGTACAGGGTACTAATGAGCAGTTCTTC. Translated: CSVVQGTNEQFF.

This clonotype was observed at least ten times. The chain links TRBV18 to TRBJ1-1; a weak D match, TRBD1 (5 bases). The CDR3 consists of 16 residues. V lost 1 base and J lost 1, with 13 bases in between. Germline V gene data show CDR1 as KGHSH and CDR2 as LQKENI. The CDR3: CASSPRGAGSNTEAFF. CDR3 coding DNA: TGTGCCAGCTCACCACGGGGCGCAGGGTCGAACACTGAAGCTTTCTTT.

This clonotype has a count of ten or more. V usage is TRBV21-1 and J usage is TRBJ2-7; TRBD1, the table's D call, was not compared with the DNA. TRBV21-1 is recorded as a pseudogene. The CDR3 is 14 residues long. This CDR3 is CASSPGRGSYEQYF. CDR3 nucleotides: TGTGCCAGCAGCCCCGGGCGAGGATCGTACGAGCAGTACTTC.

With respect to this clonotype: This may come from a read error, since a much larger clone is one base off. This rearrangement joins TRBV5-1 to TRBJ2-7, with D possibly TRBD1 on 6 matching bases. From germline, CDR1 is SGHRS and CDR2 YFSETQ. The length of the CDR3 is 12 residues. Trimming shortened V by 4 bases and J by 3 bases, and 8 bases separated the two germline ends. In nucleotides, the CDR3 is TGCGCCAGCAGCCTACAGGGCTACGAGCAGTACTTC. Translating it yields CASSLQGYEQYF.

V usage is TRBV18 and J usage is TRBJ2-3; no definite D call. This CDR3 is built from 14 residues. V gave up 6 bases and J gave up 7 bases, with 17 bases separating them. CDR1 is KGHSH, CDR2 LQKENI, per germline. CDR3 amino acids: CASSPSVAAHTQYF. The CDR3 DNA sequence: TGTGCCAGCTCGCCATCGGTCGCGGCGCATACGCAGTATTTT.

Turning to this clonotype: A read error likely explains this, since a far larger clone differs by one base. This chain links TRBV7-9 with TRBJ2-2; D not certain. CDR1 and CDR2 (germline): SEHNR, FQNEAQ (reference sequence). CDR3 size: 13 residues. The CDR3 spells CASSFVATEELFF. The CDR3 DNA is TGTGCCAGCAGCTTCGTTGCCACCGAGGAGCTGTTTTTT.

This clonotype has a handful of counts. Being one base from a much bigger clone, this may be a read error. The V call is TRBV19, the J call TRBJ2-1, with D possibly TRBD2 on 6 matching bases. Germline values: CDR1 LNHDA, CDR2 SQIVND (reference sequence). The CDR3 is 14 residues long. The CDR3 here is CASKGAGTYSEQFF. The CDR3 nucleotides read TGTGCCAGCAAAGGTGCGGGAACCTACAGTGAGCAGTTCTTC.

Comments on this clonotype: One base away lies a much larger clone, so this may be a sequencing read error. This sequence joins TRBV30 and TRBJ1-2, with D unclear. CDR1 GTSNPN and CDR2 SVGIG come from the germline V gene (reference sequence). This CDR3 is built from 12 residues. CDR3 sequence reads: CAWSASYYGYAF. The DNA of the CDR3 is TGTGCCTGGAGTGCCAGCTACTATGGCTACGCCTTC.

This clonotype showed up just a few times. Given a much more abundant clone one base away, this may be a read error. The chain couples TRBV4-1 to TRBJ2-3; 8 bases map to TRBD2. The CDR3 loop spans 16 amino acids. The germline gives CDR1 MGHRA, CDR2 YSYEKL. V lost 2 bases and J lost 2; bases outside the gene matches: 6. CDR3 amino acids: CASSQTIAGITDTQYF. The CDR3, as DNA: TGCGCCAGCAGCCAAACGATAGCGGGAATCACAGATACGCAGTATTTT.

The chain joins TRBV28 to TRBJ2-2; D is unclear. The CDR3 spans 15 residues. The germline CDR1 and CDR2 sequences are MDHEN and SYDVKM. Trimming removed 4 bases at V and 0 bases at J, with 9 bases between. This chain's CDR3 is CASSSRTPNTGELFF. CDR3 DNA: TGTGCCAGCAGTTCGAGGACCCCGAACACCGGGGAGCTGTTTTTT.

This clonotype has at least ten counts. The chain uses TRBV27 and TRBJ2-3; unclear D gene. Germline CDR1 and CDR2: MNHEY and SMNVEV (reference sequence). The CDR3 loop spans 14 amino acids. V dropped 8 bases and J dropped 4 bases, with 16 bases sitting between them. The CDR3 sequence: CASHGPAKSDTQYF. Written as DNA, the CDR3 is TGTGCCAGCCACGGCCCGGCGAAGTCAGATACGCAGTATTTT.

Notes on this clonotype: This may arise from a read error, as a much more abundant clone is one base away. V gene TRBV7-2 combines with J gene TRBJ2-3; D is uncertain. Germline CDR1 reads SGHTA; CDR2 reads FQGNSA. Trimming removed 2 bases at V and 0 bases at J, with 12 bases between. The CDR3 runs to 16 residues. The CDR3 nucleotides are TGTGCCAGCAGCTTACCTCCTGATAGCAGCACAGATACGCAGTATTTT. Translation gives CASSLPPDSSTDTQYF.

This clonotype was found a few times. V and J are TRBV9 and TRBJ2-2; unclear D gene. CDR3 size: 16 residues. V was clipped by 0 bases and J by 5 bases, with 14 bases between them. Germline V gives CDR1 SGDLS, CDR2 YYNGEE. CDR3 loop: CASSVAYQARTGELFF. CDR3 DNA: TGTGCCAGCAGCGTAGCTTACCAGGCGAGGACCGGGGAGCTGTTTTTT.

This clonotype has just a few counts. The CDR3 region has the DNA TGTGCCAGCAGCTTTCCCGATTCCTACAATGAGCAGTTCTTC. Translated: CASSFPDSYNEQFF. J is TRBJ2-1 and V is TRBV5-4; D not certain. The CDR3 totals 14 residues. The V gene's germline CDR1 is SGHNT and CDR2 YYREEE (reference sequence). Trimming took 2 bases from V and 1 from J, leaving 7 bases between them.

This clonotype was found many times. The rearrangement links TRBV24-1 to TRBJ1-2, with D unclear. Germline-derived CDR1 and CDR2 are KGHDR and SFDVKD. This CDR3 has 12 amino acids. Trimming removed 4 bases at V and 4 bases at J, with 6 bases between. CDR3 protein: CATSEGGYGYTF. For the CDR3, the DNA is TGTGCCACCAGTGAAGGAGGCTATGGCTACACCTTC.

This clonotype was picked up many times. This CDR3 is CASSLQGINTEAFF. CDR3 in DNA: TGTGCCAGCAGCCTACAGGGGATCAACACTGAAGCTTTCTTT. The rearrangement joins TRBV7-2 to TRBJ1-1; 7 positions agree with TRBD1. The CDR3 loop spans 14 amino acids. Germline V gene lookup returns CDR1 SGHTA and CDR2 FQGNSA. V lost 5 bases, J lost 2 bases, and 5 bases stayed unmatched. The full variable domain, its missing parts supplied by reference TRBV7-2 and TRBJ1-1, is GAGVSQSPSNKVTEKGKDVELRCDPISGHTALYWYRQSLGQGLEFLIYFQGNSAPDKSGLPSDRFSAERTGGSVSTLTIQRTQQEDSAVYLCASSLQGINTEAFFGQGTRLTVV.

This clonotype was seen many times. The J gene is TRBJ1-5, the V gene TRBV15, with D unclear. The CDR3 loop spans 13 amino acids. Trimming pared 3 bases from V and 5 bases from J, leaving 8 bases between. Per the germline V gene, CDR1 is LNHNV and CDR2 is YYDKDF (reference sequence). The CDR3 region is CATSRGKDQPQHF. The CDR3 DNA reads TGTGCCACCAGCAGGGGAAAGGATCAGCCCCAGCATTTT.

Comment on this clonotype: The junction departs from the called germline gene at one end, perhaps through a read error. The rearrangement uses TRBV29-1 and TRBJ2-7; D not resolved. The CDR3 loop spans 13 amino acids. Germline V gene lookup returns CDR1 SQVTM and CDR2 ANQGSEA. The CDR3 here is CSVEESGTYEQHF. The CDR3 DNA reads TGCAGCGTTGAGGAGTCAGGTACCTACGAGCAGCACTTC.

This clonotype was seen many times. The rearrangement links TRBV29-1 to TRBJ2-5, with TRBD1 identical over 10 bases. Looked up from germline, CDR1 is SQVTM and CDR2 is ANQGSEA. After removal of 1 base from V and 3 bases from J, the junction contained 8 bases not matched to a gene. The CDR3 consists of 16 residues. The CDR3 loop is CSVEAAGTGAEETQYF. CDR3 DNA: TGCAGCGTTGAAGCCGCTGGGACAGGGGCCGAAGAGACCCAGTACTTC.